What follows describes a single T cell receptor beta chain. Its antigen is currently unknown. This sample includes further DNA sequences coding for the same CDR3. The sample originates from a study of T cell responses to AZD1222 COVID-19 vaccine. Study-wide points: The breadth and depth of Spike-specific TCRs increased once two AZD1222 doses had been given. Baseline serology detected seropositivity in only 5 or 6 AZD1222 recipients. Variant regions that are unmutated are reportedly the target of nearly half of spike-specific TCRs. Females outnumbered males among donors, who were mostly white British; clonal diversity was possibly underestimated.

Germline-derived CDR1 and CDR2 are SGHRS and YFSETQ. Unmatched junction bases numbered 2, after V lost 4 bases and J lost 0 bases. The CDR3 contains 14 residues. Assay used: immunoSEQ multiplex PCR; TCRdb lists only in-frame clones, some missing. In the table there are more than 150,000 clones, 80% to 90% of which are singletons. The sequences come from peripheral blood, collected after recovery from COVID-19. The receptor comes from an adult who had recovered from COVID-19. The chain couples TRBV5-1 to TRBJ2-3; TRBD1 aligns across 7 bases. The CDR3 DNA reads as TGCGCCAGCAGCAGGGACAGCAGCACAGATACGCAGTATTTT. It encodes CASSRDSSTDTQYF.